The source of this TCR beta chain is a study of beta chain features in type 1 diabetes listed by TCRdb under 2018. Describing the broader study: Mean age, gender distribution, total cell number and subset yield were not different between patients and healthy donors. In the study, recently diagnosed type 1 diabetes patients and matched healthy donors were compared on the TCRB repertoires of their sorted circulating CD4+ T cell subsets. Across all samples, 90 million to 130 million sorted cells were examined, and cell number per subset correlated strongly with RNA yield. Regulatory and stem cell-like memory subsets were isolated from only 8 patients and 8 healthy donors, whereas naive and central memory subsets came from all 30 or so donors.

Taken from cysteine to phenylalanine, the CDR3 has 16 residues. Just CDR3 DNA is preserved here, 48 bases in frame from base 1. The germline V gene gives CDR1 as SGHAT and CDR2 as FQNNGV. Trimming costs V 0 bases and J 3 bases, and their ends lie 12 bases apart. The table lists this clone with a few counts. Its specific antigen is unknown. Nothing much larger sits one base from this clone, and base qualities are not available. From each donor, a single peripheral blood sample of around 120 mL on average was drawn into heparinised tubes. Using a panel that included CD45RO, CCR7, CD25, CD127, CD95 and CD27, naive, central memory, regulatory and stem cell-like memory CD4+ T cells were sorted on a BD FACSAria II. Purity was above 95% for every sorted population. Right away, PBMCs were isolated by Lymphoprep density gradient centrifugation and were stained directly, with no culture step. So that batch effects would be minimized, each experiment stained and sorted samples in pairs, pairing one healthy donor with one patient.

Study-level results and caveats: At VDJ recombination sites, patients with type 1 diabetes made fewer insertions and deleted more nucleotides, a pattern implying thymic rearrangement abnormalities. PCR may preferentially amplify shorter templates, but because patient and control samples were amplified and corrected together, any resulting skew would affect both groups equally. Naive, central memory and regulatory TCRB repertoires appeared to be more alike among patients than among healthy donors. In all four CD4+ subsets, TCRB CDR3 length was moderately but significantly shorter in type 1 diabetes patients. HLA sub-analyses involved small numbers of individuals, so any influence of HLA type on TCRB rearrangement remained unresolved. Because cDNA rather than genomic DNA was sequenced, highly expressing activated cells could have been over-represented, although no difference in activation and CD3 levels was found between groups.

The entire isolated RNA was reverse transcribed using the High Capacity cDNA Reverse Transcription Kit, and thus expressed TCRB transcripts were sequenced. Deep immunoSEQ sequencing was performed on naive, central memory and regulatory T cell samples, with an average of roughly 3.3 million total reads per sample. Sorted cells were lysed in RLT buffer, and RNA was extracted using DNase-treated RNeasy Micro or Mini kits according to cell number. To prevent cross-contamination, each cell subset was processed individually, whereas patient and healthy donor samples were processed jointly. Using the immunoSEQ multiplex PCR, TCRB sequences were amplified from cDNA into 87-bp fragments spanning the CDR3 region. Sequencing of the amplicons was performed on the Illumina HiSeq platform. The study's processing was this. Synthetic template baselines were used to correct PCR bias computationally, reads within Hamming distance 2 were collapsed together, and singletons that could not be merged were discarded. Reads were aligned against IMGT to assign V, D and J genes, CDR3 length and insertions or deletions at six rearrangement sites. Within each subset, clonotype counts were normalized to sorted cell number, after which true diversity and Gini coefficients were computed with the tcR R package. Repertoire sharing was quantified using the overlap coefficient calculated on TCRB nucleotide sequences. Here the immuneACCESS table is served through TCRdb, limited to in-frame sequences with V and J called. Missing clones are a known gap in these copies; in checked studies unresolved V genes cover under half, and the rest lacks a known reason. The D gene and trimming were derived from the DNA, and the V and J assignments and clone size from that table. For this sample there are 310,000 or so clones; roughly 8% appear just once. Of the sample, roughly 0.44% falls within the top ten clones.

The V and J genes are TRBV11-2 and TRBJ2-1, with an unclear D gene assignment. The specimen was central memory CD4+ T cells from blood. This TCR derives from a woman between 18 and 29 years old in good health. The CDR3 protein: CASSLDANSFYNEQFF. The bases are TGTGCCAGCAGCTTAGATGCGAACAGCTTCTACAATGAGCAGTTCTTC.